This T cell receptor (beta chain) appears in the sequencing data of a study of technical replicates of blood from a handful of donors. Libraries were prepared by immunoSEQ multiplex PCR; TCRdb keeps only in-frame clonotypes and omits some of them. The sample shows 55,000 to 80,000 clones, nearly 98% of them seen only once. V gave up 7 bases and J gave up 0 bases, with 22 bases separating them. The CDR3 spans 18 residues. The rearrangement joins TRBV23-1 to TRBJ1-3; tentatively, D is TRBD1 (6 bases). TRBV23-1 is given ORF status, its function remaining uncertain. This receptor was obtained from a human donor in good health. Specimen: T cells isolated from PBMCs. The CDR3 reads CASITSTGHHSSGNTIYF. CDR3 DNA sequence: TGCGCCAGCATCACAAGCACGGGACACCACAGCTCTGGAAACACCATATATTTT.